The present T cell receptor (beta chain) was sequenced within a study of cytomegalovirus exposure and HLA in healthy donors. Primers included in the PCR were 60 Vbeta and 13 Jbeta primers. Produced via immunoSEQ multiplex PCR; TCRdb's table is partial and in-frame only. Here the sample spans some 170,000 clones, about four fifths being singletons. The CDR3 loop spans 13 amino acids. Trimming took 7 bases from V and 1 from J; bases not matched to a gene: 3. Germline V gene data show CDR1 as SQVTM and CDR2 as ANQGSEA. The gene calls are TRBV29-1 and TRBJ2-5, with 10 bases aligning to TRBD2. The receptor's source is a woman younger than 35 in good health and CMV-seropositive. The sample taken for sequencing was PBMCs. The CDR3 sequence is CSERLAGQETQYF. The DNA for the CDR3 is TGCAGCGAAAGACTAGCGGGCCAAGAGACCCAGTACTTC.